Listed here are 26 T cell receptor beta chains from one sample, sequenced in a study of shared clonotypes between healthy human individuals. Repertoires were generated with immunoSEQ multiplex PCR, while TCRdb's copy carries only in-frame clones and drops some. The table has around 2,000,000 clones, approximately 94% seen once. CD45RO-negative cells were positively selected for CCR7, leaving out terminally differentiated effector memory CD45RA+ cells. The sequenced sample consisted of naive CD8+ T cells sorted from blood. The receptors come from a man aged 18 to 29 in good health.

The V and J genes are TRBV6-5 and TRBJ2-7, with D possibly matching TRBD1 (5 bases). Germline loops: CDR1 MNHEY, CDR2 SVGAGI. CDR3 length: 14 residues. Trimming removed 6 bases at V and 0 bases at J, with 12 bases between. CDR3 sequence (DNA): TGTGCCAGCAGGGACACCAGGGACTCCTACGAGCAGTACTTC. Residues: CASRDTRDSYEQYF.

The V call is TRBV4-1, the J call TRBJ1-5; D unclear. Trimming left V 0 bases short and J 9 bases short, with 12 bases between. The CDR3 contains 14 residues. CDR1 and CDR2 from the germline V gene are MGHRA and YSYEKL. The CDR3 DNA sequence: TGCGCCAGCAGCCAAGAAGGCCTCGACTTGCCCCAGCATTTT. As protein: CASSQEGLDLPQHF.

This clone was found once. The chain carries TRBV14 and TRBJ2-1; D is perhaps TRBD2 (5 bases). CDR3 size: 15 residues. The V end lost 4 bases, the J end lost 0 bases, and 10 bases lay between the germline ends. Germline V gene sequence: CDR1 SGHDN, CDR2 FVKESK. The CDR3 DNA follows: TGTGCCAGCAGCCTGACTAAGGCCTCCTACAATGAGCAGTTCTTC. Translation gives CASSLTKASYNEQFF.

This chain joins TRBV2 and TRBJ2-1, with D tentatively TRBD1 or TRBD2 (5 bases each). There are 14 residues in the CDR3. Between the trimmed V and J ends, which lost 7 bases and 4 bases, there was a span of 14 bases. Germline V gene sequence: CDR1 SNHLY, CDR2 FYNNEI. The CDR3 is CASKSQGEYNEQFF. The CDR3 DNA reads as TGTGCCAGCAAGTCTCAGGGAGAATACAATGAGCAGTTCTTC.

This rearrangement joins TRBV27 to TRBJ2-7; tentatively, D is TRBD1 or TRBD2 (5 bases each). Looked up from germline, CDR1 is MNHEY and CDR2 is SMNVEV (reference sequence). The CDR3 has 14 residues. V shed 3 bases and J shed 3 bases, with 12 bases lying between them. The CDR3 DNA is TGTGCCAGCAGTTTTCGAGGGGCACGCTACGAGCAGTACTTC. Its translation is CASSFRGARYEQYF.

J is TRBJ1-1 and V is TRBV5-1; D gene unclear. The CDR3 runs to 14 residues. V lost 0 bases and J lost 6, with 12 bases in between. CDR1 SGHRS and CDR2 YFSETQ come from the germline V gene. CDR3 in amino acids: CASSLGPRAPEAFF. The DNA for the CDR3 is TGCGCCAGCAGCTTGGGACCGAGGGCCCCTGAAGCTTTCTTT.

The rearrangement joins TRBV30 to TRBJ1-2; possibly TRBD1 for D (5 bases). V lost 4 bases, J lost 5 bases, and 11 bases lay in between. The CDR3 extends over 12 amino acids. CDR1 is GTSNPN and CDR2 is SVGIG in the germline V gene (reference sequence). Here the CDR3 DNA reads TGTGCCTGGACAGGGTCCCTATATGGCTACACCTTC. It codes for CAWTGSLYGYTF.

In this sample, this clone turned up once. The sample has other DNA sequences that encode this CDR3 too. The chain carries TRBV7-9 and TRBJ2-1, with 11 bases matching TRBD2. CDR3 length: 15 residues. Germline V gene sequence: CDR1 SEHNR, CDR2 FQNEAQ (reference sequence). J was trimmed by 3 bases and V by 4 bases; bases with no gene match: 2. The CDR3 spells CASSSTSGGYNEQFF. CDR3 sequence (DNA): TGTGCCAGCAGCTCTACTAGCGGGGGCTACAATGAGCAGTTCTTC.

The rearrangement joins TRBV2 to TRBJ1-5, with D tentatively TRBD1 (5 bases). CDR3 length equals 14 residues. Between the trimmed V and J ends, which lost 3 bases and 5 bases, there was a span of 11 bases. Germline V gene lookup returns CDR1 SNHLY and CDR2 FYNNEI. The CDR3 is CASSEPRGDQPQHF. The CDR3 DNA is TGTGCCAGCAGTGAGCCAAGGGGAGATCAGCCCCAGCATTTT.

The chain employs TRBV7-9 and TRBJ2-1; a weak D match, TRBD1 (5 bases). Germline assignment: CDR1 SEHNR and CDR2 FQNEAQ (reference sequence). The V end lost 5 bases, the J end lost 2 bases, and 10 bases lay between the germline ends. The CDR3 runs to 14 residues. CDR3 loop: CASSGAIPYNEQFF. The CDR3 nucleotides are TGTGCCAGCAGCGGGGCTATCCCCTACAATGAGCAGTTCTTC. The variable domain in full, completed from reference TRBV7-9 and TRBJ2-1, reads DTGVSQNPRHKITKRGQNVTFRCDPISEHNRLYWYRQTLGQGPEFLTYFQNEAQLEKSRLLSDRFSAERPKGSFSTLEIQRTEQGDSAMYLCASSGAIPYNEQFFGPGTRLTVL.

CDR3 DNA sequence: TGTGCCAGCAGCCAATTACTAGCGGGAGGTAACGAGCAGTACTTC. Translation: CASSQLLAGGNEQYF. The genes are TRBV11-2 and TRBJ2-7; 12 bases are a match to TRBD2. The V segment lost 5 bases and the J segment 5 bases; nucleotides outside the gene matches: 7. The CDR3 loop spans 15 amino acids. Germline CDR1 and CDR2: SGHAT and FQNNGV.

The chain carries TRBV27 and TRBJ2-3, with TRBD1 matching 8 bases. Unmatched junction bases numbered 7, after V lost 2 bases and J lost 0 bases. The CDR3 loop spans 17 amino acids. CDR1 and CDR2 (germline): MNHEY, SMNVEV (reference sequence). The DNA for the CDR3 is TGTGCCAGCAGTTTACTAGGACAGGGCGGGAGCACAGATACGCAGTATTTT. It translates to CASSLLGQGGSTDTQYF.

Comment on this clone: Other DNA sequences within the sample encode an identical CDR3. The chain links TRBV4-3 to TRBJ2-1; 7 nucleotides match TRBD2. Germline trimming cut 0 bases from V and 3 bases from J; bases unmatched to any gene: 2. The CDR3 has 15 amino acids. Germline loops: CDR1 LGHNA, CDR2 YSLEER. The CDR3 reads CASSQDRGSYNEQFF. The CDR3 nucleotides read TGCGCCAGCAGCCAAGATCGCGGGAGCTACAATGAGCAGTTCTTC.

The rearrangement joins TRBV4-1 to TRBJ2-1, with 7 bases aligning to TRBD2. Germline-derived CDR1 and CDR2 are MGHRA and YSYEKL. The CDR3 consists of 15 residues. V dropped 0 bases and J dropped 10; count of bases not matched to a gene: 9. The CDR3 loop is CASSQDGVPGGEQFF. The CDR3 nucleotides read TGCGCCAGCAGCCAAGATGGGGTTCCGGGGGGAGAGCAGTTCTTC.

This chain connects TRBV11-2 to TRBJ2-3; TRBD1 aligns across 9 bases. CDR1 SGHAT and CDR2 FQNNGV come from the germline V gene. The trim removed 3 bases at V and 2 bases at J, leaving 3 bases unmatched. The CDR3 totals 15 residues. CDR3 in amino acids: CASSFRDRDTDTQYF. The DNA of the CDR3 is TGTGCCAGCAGCTTCCGGGACAGGGACACAGATACGCAGTATTTT.

The chain carries TRBV27 and TRBJ1-2; possible D gene TRBD1, 6 bases. The germline V and J ends were trimmed by 5 bases and 7 bases, with 20 bases remaining between them. Germline CDR1 reads MNHEY; CDR2 reads SMNVEV (reference sequence). This CDR3 comprises 15 residues. The CDR3 spells CASSPGLGGSGGYTF. The CDR3 nucleotides are TGTGCCAGCAGTCCTGGTCTGGGGGGCTCGGGTGGCTACACCTTC.

The rearrangement uses TRBV5-1 and TRBJ1-3, with D uncertain. The V gene's germline CDR1 is SGHRS and CDR2 YFSETQ. Trimming removed 4 bases at V and 2 bases at J, with 22 bases between. This CDR3 comprises 18 residues. The chain's CDR3 is CASSPPPLDPSAGNTIYF. CDR3 DNA sequence: TGCGCCAGCAGCCCCCCACCCTTAGATCCGTCGGCTGGAAACACCATATATTTT.

The rearrangement links TRBV18 to TRBJ2-2, with D tentatively TRBD1 or TRBD2 (6 bases each). This CDR3 is built from 18 residues. Trimming took off 0 bases at V and 0 bases at J, with 14 bases between the two ends. CDR1 KGHSH and CDR2 LQKENI come from the germline V gene. CDR3 sequence (DNA): TGTGCCAGCTCACCACCGCGGGGCAGGGGAACGAACACCGGGGAGCTGTTTTTT. Translating gives CASSPPRGRGTNTGELFF. The whole variable domain, remainder taken from reference TRBV18 and TRBJ2-2, is NAGVMQNPRHLVRRRGQEARLRCSPMKGHSHVYWYRQLPEEGLKFMVYLQKENIIDESGMPKERFSAEFPKEGPSILRIQQVVRGDSAAYFCASSPPRGRGTNTGELFFGEGSRLTVL.

Worth noting for this clone: The junction shows a germline mismatch at one end, possibly a read error. The CDR3 DNA reads as TGTGCAAGCACGGAGGGTCCAAACTCCTACAATGAGCAGTTCTTC. It translates to CASTEGPNSYNEQFF. The chain uses TRBV5-6 and TRBJ2-1; TRBD2 might be the D (6 bases). The CDR3 is made up of 15 amino acids. Germline CDR1 and CDR2: SGHDT and YYEEEE. Combining the CDR3 with reference TRBV5-6 and TRBJ2-1 gives the whole variable domain DAGVTQSPTHLIKTRGQQVTLRCSPKSGHDTVSWYQQALGQGPQFIFQYYEEEERQRGNFPDRFSGHQFPNYSSELNVNALLLGDSALYLCASTEGPNSYNEQFFGPGTRLTVL.

The chain combines TRBV5-1 with TRBJ2-7, with a tentative D call TRBD1 (5 bases). Germline assignment: CDR1 SGHRS and CDR2 YFSETQ. V was clipped by 4 bases and J by 1 base, with 15 bases between them. The CDR3 runs to 15 residues. The DNA of the CDR3 is TGCGCCAGCAGCGGTAACAAGCAGGGATCCTACGAGCAGTACTTC. Protein product: CASSGNKQGSYEQYF.

The chain has TRBV5-4 and TRBJ1-2; D unresolved. V was clipped by 4 bases and J by 3 bases, with 19 bases between them. Germline V gives CDR1 SGHNT, CDR2 YYREEE (reference sequence). This CDR3 is 16 amino acids long. The CDR3 here is CASSPRWEILDYGYTF. The CDR3 DNA reads as TGTGCCAGCAGCCCCCGGTGGGAGATTTTGGACTATGGCTACACCTTC.

This clone was seen only once. This rearrangement joins TRBV7-9 to TRBJ2-6; unclear D gene. Germline lookup yields CDR1 SEHNR and CDR2 FQNEAQ (reference sequence). Trimming stripped 5 bases from V and 0 bases from J, with 5 bases between. The CDR3 covers 14 residues. The CDR3 spells CASSPVSGANVLTF. For the CDR3, the DNA is TGTGCCAGCAGCCCGGTCTCTGGGGCCAACGTCCTGACTTTC.

Regarding this clone: Other DNA sequences in this specimen translate into the identical CDR3. The chain employs TRBV5-4 and TRBJ2-7; either TRBD1 or TRBD2 may fit D (5 bases each). V lost 4 bases and J lost 2, with 10 bases in between. There are 13 residues in the CDR3. Germline-derived CDR1 and CDR2 are SGHNT and YYREEE (reference sequence). As DNA, the CDR3 is TGTGCCAGCAGCCCCCGGGGCACCTACGAGCAGTACTTC. Protein product: CASSPRGTYEQYF. Based on the CDR3 plus reference TRBV5-4 and TRBJ2-7, the full variable domain is ETGVTQSPTHLIKTRGQQVTLRCSSQSGHNTVSWYQQALGQGPQFIFQYYREEENGRGNFPPRFSGLQFPNYSSELNVNALELDDSALYLCASSPRGTYEQYFGPGTRLTVT.

The V gene is TRBV13, the J gene TRBJ1-2; D gene ambiguous. Trimming took 6 bases from V and 6 from J, leaving 11 bases between them. CDR1 is PRHDT, CDR2 FYEKMQ, per germline (reference sequence). The CDR3 contains 12 residues. The CDR3 DNA reads TGTGCCAGCAGAGCCCCCGGGGATGGCTACACCTTC. It codes for CASRAPGDGYTF.

The chain employs TRBV21-1 and TRBJ1-5; TRBD1 reflects the table's D call only, with no check against the DNA. TRBV21-1 is given as a pseudogene. The CDR3 totals 17 residues. CDR3 nucleotides: TGTGCCAGCACCACCGGGGACAGGGGATGCCAAGATCAGCCCCAGCATTTT. Amino acid sequence: CASTTGDRGCQDQPQHF.

The J gene is TRBJ2-7, the V gene TRBV2, with a weak D call TRBD1 (5 bases). Between the trimmed V and J ends, which lost 8 bases and 3 bases, there was a span of 14 bases. Germline V gene lookup returns CDR1 SNHLY and CDR2 FYNNEI. There are 13 residues in the CDR3. CDR3 nucleotide sequence: TGTGCCAGCCGACAGCCCGAGGACTACGAGCAGTACTTC. It encodes CASRQPEDYEQYF. The variable domain in full, with the rest retrieved from reference TRBV2 and TRBJ2-7, is EPEVTQTPSHQVTQMGQEVILRCVPISNHLYFYWYRQILGQKVEFLVSFYNNEISEKSEIFDDQFSVERPDGSNFTLKIRSTKLEDSAMYFCASRQPEDYEQYFGPGTRLTVT.